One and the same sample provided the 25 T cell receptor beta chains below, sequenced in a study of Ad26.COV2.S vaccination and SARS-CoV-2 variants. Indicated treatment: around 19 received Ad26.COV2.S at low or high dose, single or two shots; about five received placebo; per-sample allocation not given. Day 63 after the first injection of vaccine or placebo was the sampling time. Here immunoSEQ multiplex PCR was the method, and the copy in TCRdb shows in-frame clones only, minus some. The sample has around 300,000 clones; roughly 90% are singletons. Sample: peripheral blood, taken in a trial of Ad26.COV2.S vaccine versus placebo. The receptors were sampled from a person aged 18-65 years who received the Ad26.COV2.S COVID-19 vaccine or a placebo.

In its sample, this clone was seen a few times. The CDR3 reads CASSRGGPYEQYF. CDR3 DNA sequence: TGTGCCAGCAGCCGAGGGGGCCCCTACGAGCAGTACTTC. The chain is built from TRBV9 and TRBJ2-7, with 7 bases matching TRBD1. V gave up 4 bases and J gave up 2 bases; unmatched junction bases: 3. The CDR3 covers 13 residues. The germline V gene has CDR1 SGDLS and CDR2 YYNGEE.

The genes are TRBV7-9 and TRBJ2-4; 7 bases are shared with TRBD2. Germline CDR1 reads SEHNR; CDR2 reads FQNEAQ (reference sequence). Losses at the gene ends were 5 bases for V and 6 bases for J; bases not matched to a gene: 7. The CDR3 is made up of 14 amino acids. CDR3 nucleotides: TGTGCCAGCAGCCTACGTTCGGGAGGAAACATTCAGTACTTC. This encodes CASSLRSGGNIQYF.

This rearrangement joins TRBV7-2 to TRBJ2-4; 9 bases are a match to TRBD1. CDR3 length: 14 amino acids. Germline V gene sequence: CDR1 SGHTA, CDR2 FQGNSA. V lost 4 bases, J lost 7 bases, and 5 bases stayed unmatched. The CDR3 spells CASSSGGQGNIQYF. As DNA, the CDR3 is TGTGCCAGCAGCTCGGGAGGACAGGGGAACATTCAGTACTTC.

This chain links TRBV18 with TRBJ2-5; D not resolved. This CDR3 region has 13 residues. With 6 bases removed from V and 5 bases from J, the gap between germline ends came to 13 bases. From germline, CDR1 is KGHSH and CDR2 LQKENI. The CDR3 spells CASSPLVGETQYF. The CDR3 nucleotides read TGTGCCAGCTCGCCCCTGGTAGGGGAGACCCAGTACTTC.

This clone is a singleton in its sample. The CDR3 loop is CASSLTTGTGRLNSPLHF. As DNA, the CDR3 is TGCGCCAGCAGCTTAACTACCGGGACAGGGAGACTAAATTCACCCCTCCACTTT. The gene calls are TRBV5-1 and TRBJ1-6, with TRBD1 identical over 9 bases. The CDR3 extends over 18 amino acids. Germline V CDR1 and CDR2: SGHRS, YFSETQ. Unmatched junction bases numbered 13, after V lost 2 bases and J lost 7 bases.

This CDR3 reads CATSYHTSGRYTAGELFF. Here the CDR3 DNA reads TGTGCCACCAGCTACCACACTAGCGGGAGATATACGGCCGGGGAGCTGTTTTTT. J is TRBJ2-2 and V is TRBV15; 11 bases are a match to TRBD2. CDR1 and CDR2 (germline): LNHNV, YYDKDF (reference sequence). The CDR3 has 18 residues. V lost 5 bases and J lost 6; bases outside the gene matches: 14.

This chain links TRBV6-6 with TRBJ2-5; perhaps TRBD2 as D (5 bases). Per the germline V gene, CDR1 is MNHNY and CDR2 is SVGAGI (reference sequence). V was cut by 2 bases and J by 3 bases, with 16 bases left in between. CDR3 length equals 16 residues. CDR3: CASSYVPSGTKETQYF. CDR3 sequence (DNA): TGTGCCAGCAGTTACGTCCCGAGCGGCACTAAAGAGACCCAGTACTTC.

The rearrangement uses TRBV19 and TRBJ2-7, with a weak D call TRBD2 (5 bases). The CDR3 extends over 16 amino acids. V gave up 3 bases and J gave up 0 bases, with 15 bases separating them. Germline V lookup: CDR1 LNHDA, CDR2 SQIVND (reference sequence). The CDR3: CASSMGPRTSSYEQYF. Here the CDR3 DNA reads TGTGCCAGTAGTATGGGTCCGCGGACTTCCTCCTACGAGCAGTACTTC.

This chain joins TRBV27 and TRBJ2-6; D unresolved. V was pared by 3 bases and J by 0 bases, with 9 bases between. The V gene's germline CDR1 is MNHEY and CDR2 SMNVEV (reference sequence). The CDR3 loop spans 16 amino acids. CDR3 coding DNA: TGTGCCAGCAGTTTGAACGGACGCTCTGGGGCCAACGTCCTGACTTTC. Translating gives CASSLNGRSGANVLTF. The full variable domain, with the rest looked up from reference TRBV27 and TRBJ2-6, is EAQVTQNPRYLITVTGKKLTVTCSQNMNHEYMSWYRQDPGLGLRQIYYSMNVEVTDKGDVPEGYKVSRKEKRNFPLILESPSPNQTSLYFCASSLNGRSGANVLTFGAGSRLTVL.

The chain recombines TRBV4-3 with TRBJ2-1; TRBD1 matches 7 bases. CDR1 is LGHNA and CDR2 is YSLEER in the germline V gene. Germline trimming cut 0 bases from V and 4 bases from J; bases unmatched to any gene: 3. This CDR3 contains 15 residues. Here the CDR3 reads CASSQEGQSYNEQFF. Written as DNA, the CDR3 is TGCGCCAGCAGCCAAGAGGGACAGTCTTACAATGAGCAGTTCTTC.

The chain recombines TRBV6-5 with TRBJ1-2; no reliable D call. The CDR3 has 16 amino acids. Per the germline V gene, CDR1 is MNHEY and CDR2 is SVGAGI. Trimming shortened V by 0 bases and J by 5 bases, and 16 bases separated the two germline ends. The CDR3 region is CASSYSIVVESYGYTF. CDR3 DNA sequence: TGTGCCAGCAGTTACTCGATAGTTGTTGAAAGTTATGGCTACACCTTC.

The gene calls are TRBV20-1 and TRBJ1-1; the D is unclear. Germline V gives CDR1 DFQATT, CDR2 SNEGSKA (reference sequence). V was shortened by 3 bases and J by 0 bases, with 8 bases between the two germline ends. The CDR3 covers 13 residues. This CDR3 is CSASKALNTEAFF. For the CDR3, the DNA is TGCAGTGCTAGTAAGGCCCTGAACACTGAAGCTTTCTTT.

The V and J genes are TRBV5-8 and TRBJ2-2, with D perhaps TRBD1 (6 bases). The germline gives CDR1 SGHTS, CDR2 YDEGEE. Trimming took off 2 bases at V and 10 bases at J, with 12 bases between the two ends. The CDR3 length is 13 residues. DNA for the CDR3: TGTGCCAGCAGCTTTCCAGGGGTACTGGAGCTGTTTTTT. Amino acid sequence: CASSFPGVLELFF.

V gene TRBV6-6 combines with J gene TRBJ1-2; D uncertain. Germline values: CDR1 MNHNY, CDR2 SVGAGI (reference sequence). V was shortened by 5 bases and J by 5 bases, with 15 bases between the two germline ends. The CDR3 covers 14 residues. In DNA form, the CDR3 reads TGTGCCAGCAGTCTTGCGAGTACCACTTATGGCTACACCTTC. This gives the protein CASSLASTTYGYTF.

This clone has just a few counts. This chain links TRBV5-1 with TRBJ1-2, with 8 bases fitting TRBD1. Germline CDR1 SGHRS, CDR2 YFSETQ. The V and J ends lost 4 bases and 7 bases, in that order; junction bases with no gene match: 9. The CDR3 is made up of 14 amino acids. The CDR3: CASSLDRATRGYTF. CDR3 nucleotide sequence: TGCGCCAGCAGCCTGGACAGGGCGACCCGTGGCTACACCTTC.

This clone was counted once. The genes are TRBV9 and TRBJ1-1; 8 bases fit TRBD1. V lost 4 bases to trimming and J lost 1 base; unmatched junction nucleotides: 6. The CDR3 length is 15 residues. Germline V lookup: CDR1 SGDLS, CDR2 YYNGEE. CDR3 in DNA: TGTGCCAGCAGCCCACCGACAGGGGCGAACACTGAAGCTTTCTTT. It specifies CASSPPTGANTEAFF.

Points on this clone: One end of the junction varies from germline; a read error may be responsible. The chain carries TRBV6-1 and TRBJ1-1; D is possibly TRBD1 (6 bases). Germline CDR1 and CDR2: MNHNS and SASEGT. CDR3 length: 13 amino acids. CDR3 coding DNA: TGTGCCAGCGGTGAGGGGGGGTACACTGAAGCTTTCTTT. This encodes CASGEGGYTEAFF.

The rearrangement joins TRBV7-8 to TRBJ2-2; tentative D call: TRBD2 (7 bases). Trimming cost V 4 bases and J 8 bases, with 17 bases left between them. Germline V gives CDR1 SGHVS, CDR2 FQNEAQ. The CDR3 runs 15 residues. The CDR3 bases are TGTGCCAGCAGCTCGGCTGGGGGGGCGACAGGGGAGCTGTTTTTT. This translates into CASSSAGGATGELFF. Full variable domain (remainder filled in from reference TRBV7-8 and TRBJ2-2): GAGVSQSPRYKVAKRGQDVALRCDPISGHVSLFWYQQALGQGPEFLTYFQNEAQLDKSGLPSDRFFAERPEGSVSTLKIQRTQQEDSAVYLCASSSAGGATGELFFGEGSRLTVL.

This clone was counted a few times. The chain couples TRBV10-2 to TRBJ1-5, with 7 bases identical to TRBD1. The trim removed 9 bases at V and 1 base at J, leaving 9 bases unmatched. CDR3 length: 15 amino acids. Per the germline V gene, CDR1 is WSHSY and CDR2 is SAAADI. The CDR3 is CASRGTAGSNQPQHF. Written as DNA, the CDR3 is TGCGCCAGTAGAGGGACAGCGGGGAGCAATCAGCCCCAGCATTTT.

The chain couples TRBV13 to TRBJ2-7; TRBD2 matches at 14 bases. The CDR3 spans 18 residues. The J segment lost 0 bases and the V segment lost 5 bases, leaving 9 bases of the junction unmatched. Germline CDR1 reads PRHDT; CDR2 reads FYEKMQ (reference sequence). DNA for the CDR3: TGTGCCAGCAGCACCTGGACTAGCGGGGGGCCTAGCTCCTACGAGCAGTACTTC. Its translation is CASSTWTSGGPSSYEQYF. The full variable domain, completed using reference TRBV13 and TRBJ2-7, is AAGVIQSPRHLIKEKRETATLKCYPIPRHDTVYWYQQGPGQDPQFLISFYEKMQSDKGSIPDRFSAQQFSDYHSELNMSSLELGDSALYFCASSTWTSGGPSSYEQYFGPGTRLTVT.

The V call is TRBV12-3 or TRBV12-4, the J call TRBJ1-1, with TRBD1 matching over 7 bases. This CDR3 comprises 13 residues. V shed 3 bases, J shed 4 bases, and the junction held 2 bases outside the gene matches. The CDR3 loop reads CASSFGTATEAFF. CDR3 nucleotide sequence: TGTGCCAGCAGTTTTGGGACAGCCACTGAAGCTTTCTTT.

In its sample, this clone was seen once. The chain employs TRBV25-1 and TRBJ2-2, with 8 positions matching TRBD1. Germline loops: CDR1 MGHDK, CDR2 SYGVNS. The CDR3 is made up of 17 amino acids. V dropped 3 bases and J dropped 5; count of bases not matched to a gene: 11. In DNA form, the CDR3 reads TGTGCCAGCAGTGATATCGCGGGCAGGGGGCCAACCGGGGAGCTGTTTTTT. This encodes CASSDIAGRGPTGELFF.

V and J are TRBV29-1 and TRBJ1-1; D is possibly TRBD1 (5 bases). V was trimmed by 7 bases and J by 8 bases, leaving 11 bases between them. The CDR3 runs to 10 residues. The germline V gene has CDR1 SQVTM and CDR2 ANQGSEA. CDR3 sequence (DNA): TGCAGCGCCGATGGGGGAGAAGCTTTCTTT. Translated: CSADGGEAFF.

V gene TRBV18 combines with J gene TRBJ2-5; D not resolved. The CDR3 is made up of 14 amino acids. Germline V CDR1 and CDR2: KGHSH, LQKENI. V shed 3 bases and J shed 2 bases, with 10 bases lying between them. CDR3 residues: CASSPSRAQETQYF. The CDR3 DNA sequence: TGTGCCAGCTCACCCAGTCGGGCTCAAGAGACCCAGTACTTC.

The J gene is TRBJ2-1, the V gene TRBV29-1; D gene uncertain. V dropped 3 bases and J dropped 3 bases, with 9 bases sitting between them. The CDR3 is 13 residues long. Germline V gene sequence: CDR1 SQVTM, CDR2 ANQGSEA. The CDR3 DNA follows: TGCAGCGTTGACTGGGCAGTCTACAATGAGCAGTTCTTC. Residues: CSVDWAVYNEQFF.